The 32 T cell receptor beta chains given below trace back to one sample, sequenced in a study of PD-L1 blockade in urothelial cancer. Time point denoted: peripheral blood 6 weeks after treatment start. Sequenced by immunoSEQ multiplex PCR; TCRdb stores in-frame clones only, minus some. The data show about 130,000 clones, more than 70% seen once. Sequences were derived from PBMCs, sampled around atezolizumab (anti-PD-L1) treatment. Receptors originate from a middle-aged man with urothelial cancer.

This chain uses TRBV9 with TRBJ1-3, with D unclear. The CDR3 runs to 14 residues. Germline V lookup: CDR1 SGDLS, CDR2 YYNGEE. Trimming stripped 4 bases from V and 5 bases from J, with 13 bases between. For the CDR3, the DNA is TGTGCCAGCAGCCCCCCCAGTATTCGAAACACCATATATTTT. Encoded protein: CASSPPSIRNTIYF.

The rearrangement joins TRBV7-8 to TRBJ2-1; 7 bases match TRBD1. Germline assignment: CDR1 SGHVS and CDR2 FQNEAQ. The CDR3 runs to 17 residues. With V trimmed by 5 bases and J by 4 bases, 14 bases remained unmatched. CDR3 sequence (DNA): TGTGCCAGCAGCCGCCTAGAAATGGGACAGCCATACAATGAGCAGTTCTTC. Protein: CASSRLEMGQPYNEQFF.

The chain combines TRBV28 with TRBJ1-6, with a possible D match to TRBD1 (6 bases). Trimming stripped 10 bases from V and 7 bases from J, with 29 bases between. The CDR3 runs to 18 residues. Per the germline V gene, CDR1 is MDHEN and CDR2 is SYDVKM. The CDR3 DNA reads TGTGCCATCAACCGGGACAAAGGTTCCCCTTTGGGGAATTCACCCCTCCACTTT. Its protein product is CAINRDKGSPLGNSPLHF. Full variable domain (outside the CDR3, taken from reference TRBV28 and TRBJ1-6): DVKVTQSSRYLVKRTGEKVFLECVQDMDHENMFWYRQDPGLGLRLIYFSYDVKMKEKGDIPEGYSVSREKKERFSLILESASTNQTSMYLCAINRDKGSPLGNSPLHFGNGTRLTVT.

This chain uses TRBV5-4 with TRBJ2-7; D may be TRBD2 (5 bases). Deletions cut 4 bases from V and 0 bases from J, with 17 bases between. This CDR3 comprises 16 residues. Germline V gene sequence: CDR1 SGHNT, CDR2 YYREEE (reference sequence). The CDR3 bases are TGTGCCAGCAGCCAAGAACCCAGAGGGAGCTCCTACGAGCAGTACTTC. It encodes CASSQEPRGSSYEQYF.

This clone was recorded once. The chain combines TRBV7-8 with TRBJ2-1; 8 bases match TRBD1. CDR1 SGHVS and CDR2 FQNEAQ come from the germline V gene. The CDR3 spans 13 residues. The V gene end was trimmed by 5 bases and the J gene end by 9 bases; junction bases not matched to a gene: 6. In DNA form, the CDR3 reads TGTGCCAGCAGCCGGGACAGGTCCGGTGAGCAGTTCTTC. It specifies CASSRDRSGEQFF.

The gene calls are TRBV5-1 and TRBJ2-7; D unresolved. Germline V CDR1 and CDR2: SGHRS, YFSETQ. There are 12 residues in the CDR3. Between the trimmed V and J ends, which lost 7 bases and 6 bases, there was a span of 14 bases. CDR3 loop: CASASTLGEQYF. The CDR3 bases are TGCGCCAGCGCTTCGACATTGGGCGAGCAGTACTTC.

V is TRBV15 and J is TRBJ2-7; 9 nucleotides align to TRBD1. Germline lookup yields CDR1 LNHNV and CDR2 YYDKDF (reference sequence). The CDR3 totals 15 residues. V was pared by 1 base and J by 1 base, with 2 bases of the junction left unmatched. The CDR3: CATSRGGQGSYEQYF. In DNA, the CDR3 is TGTGCCACCAGCAGAGGGGGACAGGGTTCCTACGAGCAGTACTTC.

A few counts support this clone. The chain joins TRBV5-1 to TRBJ1-2; 9 bases line up with TRBD1. CDR3 length equals 15 residues. V lost 0 bases to trimming and J lost 8 bases; unmatched junction nucleotides: 8. Germline V gene sequence: CDR1 SGHRS, CDR2 YFSETQ. DNA of the CDR3: TGCGCCAGCAGCTTGGAGGGACAGGGCCGTGAGGGCTACACCTTC. Translating gives CASSLEGQGREGYTF.

This clone turned up a few times. V gene TRBV6-6 combines with J gene TRBJ1-6; TRBD1 aligns across 9 bases. This CDR3 has 15 residues. Germline V gene lookup returns CDR1 MNHNY and CDR2 SVGAGI (reference sequence). Unmatched junction bases numbered 3, after V lost 5 bases and J lost 4 bases. DNA of the CDR3: TGTGCCAGCAGTGGACAGGGGAGGTATAATTCACCCCTCCACTTT. It encodes CASSGQGRYNSPLHF.

A word on this clone: Germline and junction disagree at one end, which may indicate a read error. Other DNA sequences in this sample translate to the same CDR3. J is TRBJ2-5 and V is TRBV7-7; 9 nucleotides agree with TRBD2. Looked up from germline, CDR1 is SSHAT and CDR2 is FNYEAQ (reference sequence). The CDR3 loop spans 14 amino acids. The CDR3 DNA sequence: TGTGCTAGCAGCTTAGCGGGAGTGGGGGAGACCCAGTACTTC. Translation gives CASSLAGVGETQYF.

J is TRBJ2-7 and V is TRBV4-2, with 12 bases identical to TRBD2. There are 15 residues in the CDR3. Looked up from germline, CDR1 is LGHNA and CDR2 is YNFKEQ. After removal of 1 base from V and 6 bases from J, the junction contained 4 bases not matched to a gene. The CDR3 DNA is TGTGCCAGCAGCCAAGGGACTAGCGGGGCCCGCGAGCAGTACTTC. The encoded protein is CASSQGTSGAREQYF.

J is TRBJ1-3 and V is TRBV29-1; 8 nucleotides match TRBD1. Germline trimming cut 7 bases from V and 2 bases from J; bases unmatched to any gene: 4. CDR1 and CDR2 (germline): SQVTM, ANQGSEA. The CDR3 runs to 13 residues. The CDR3 sequence is CSGMTGAGNTIYF. As DNA, the CDR3 is TGCAGCGGGATGACAGGGGCTGGAAACACCATATATTTT.

The J gene is TRBJ2-7, the V gene TRBV11-3; D uncertain. In germline, CDR1 is SGHNT, CDR2 YENEEA. V was trimmed by 5 bases and J by 3 bases, leaving 17 bases between them. The CDR3 runs to 15 residues. In DNA form, the CDR3 reads TGTGCCAGCAGCCCAGACTCAGCCGTCTTCTACGAGCAGTACTTC. This sequence encodes CASSPDSAVFYEQYF.

V and J are TRBV19 and TRBJ2-7; the D gene is possibly TRBD2 (7 bases). This CDR3 is built from 14 residues. V shed 6 bases and J shed 7 bases, with 19 bases lying between them. Germline-derived CDR1 and CDR2 are LNHDA and SQIVND (reference sequence). The CDR3 DNA reads TGTGCCAGTAGCTCGGGGGGCCAGCGTGGGGAGCAGTACTTC. This codes for CASSSGGQRGEQYF.

CDR3 nucleotides: TGTGCCAGCAGCCCACAGGGTGTACGCACTGAAGCTTTCTTT. Translation: CASSPQGVRTEAFF. The gene calls are TRBV7-9 and TRBJ1-1; TRBD1 might be the D (6 bases). V was cut by 5 bases and J by 4 bases, with 14 bases left in between. This CDR3 spans 14 amino acids. The germline V gene has CDR1 SEHNR and CDR2 FQNEAQ (reference sequence).

This rearrangement joins TRBV28 to TRBJ2-7; possibly TRBD1 for D (6 bases). V lost 2 bases to trimming and J lost 5 bases, with 10 bases between them. The germline CDR1 and CDR2 sequences are MDHEN and SYDVKM. The CDR3 length is 13 residues. The CDR3 DNA reads TGTGCCAGCAGTTTAGGGGGCAAGGACGAGCAGTACTTC. It codes for CASSLGGKDEQYF.

The V and J genes are TRBV30 and TRBJ2-7, with 12 nucleotides matching TRBD1. The CDR3 runs to 13 residues. V lost 3 bases, J lost 7 bases, and 4 bases stayed unmatched. The V gene's germline CDR1 is GTSNPN and CDR2 SVGIG (reference sequence). CDR3 loop: CAWRGDRGREQYF. CDR3 nucleotides: TGTGCCTGGAGAGGGGACAGGGGGCGGGAGCAGTACTTC.

This clone has a single count. The chain carries TRBV7-9 and TRBJ1-1; tentative D call: TRBD1 (6 bases). This CDR3 region has 14 residues. The germline CDR1 and CDR2 sequences are SEHNR and FQNEAQ (reference sequence). V lost 7 bases to trimming and J lost 4 bases, with 16 bases between them. The CDR3 loop is CASTIRGAFTEAFF. CDR3 coding DNA: TGTGCCAGCACCATCCGGGGGGCTTTCACTGAAGCTTTCTTT.

The genes are TRBV5-1 and TRBJ2-2; 9 positions match TRBD2. Trimming took 3 bases from V and 0 from J; bases not matched to a gene: 3. The germline gives CDR1 SGHRS, CDR2 YFSETQ. The CDR3 has 16 amino acids. Here the CDR3 DNA reads TGCGCCAGCAGCTCGACTAGCGGCGCGAACACCGGGGAGCTGTTTTTT. Translating it yields CASSSTSGANTGELFF.

The chain recombines TRBV7-8 with TRBJ2-1, with no clear D. Trimming took 7 bases from V and 7 from J, leaving 20 bases between them. This CDR3 comprises 15 residues. Germline V gene data show CDR1 as SGHVS and CDR2 as FQNEAQ. In DNA, the CDR3 is TGTGCCAGCAACTCCCTTAGAATCGGTCATAATGAGCAGTTCTTC. The encoded protein is CASNSLRIGHNEQFF.

The CDR3 DNA follows: TGTGCCAGCAGTTTCGGGGAGTACGGCTACACCTTC. As protein: CASSFGEYGYTF. The chain combines TRBV25-1 with TRBJ1-2; D is unclear. The CDR3 has 12 residues. The V end lost 5 bases, the J end lost 8 bases, and 12 bases lay between the germline ends. In germline, CDR1 is MGHDK, CDR2 SYGVNS.

This chain joins TRBV7-3 and TRBJ2-2; 7 nucleotides agree with TRBD2. V was pared by 1 base and J by 8 bases, with 7 bases of the junction left unmatched. In germline, CDR1 is SGHTA, CDR2 FQGTGA. This CDR3 is 15 amino acids long. The DNA of the CDR3 is TGTGCCAGCAGCTTAAGGGGACTACCACCGGGGGAGCTGTTTTTT. It codes for CASSLRGLPPGELFF.

This chain joins TRBV7-9 and TRBJ2-7, with a possible D match to TRBD1 (6 bases). The CDR3 totals 13 residues. The V gene's germline CDR1 is SEHNR and CDR2 FQNEAQ (reference sequence). Trimming left V 1 base short and J 6 bases short, with 10 bases between. The CDR3, as DNA: TGTGCCAGCAGCTTAGTTCAGGGGAGCGAGCAGTACTTC. Amino acid sequence: CASSLVQGSEQYF.

V is TRBV4-1 and J is TRBJ1-1, with D possibly being TRBD1 (6 bases). Germline lookup yields CDR1 MGHRA and CDR2 YSYEKL. Deletions cut 1 base from V and 5 bases from J, with 11 bases between. The CDR3 runs 14 residues. CDR3 bases: TGCGCCAGCAGCCAAGGTGAACAGGGAACTGAAGCTTTCTTT. Protein sequence: CASSQGEQGTEAFF.

The chain has TRBV4-1 and TRBJ2-3; 7 positions match TRBD1. Germline CDR1 is MGHRA and CDR2 is YSYEKL. This CDR3 has 15 residues. J gave up 5 bases and V 0 bases, and 5 bases lay outside the gene matches. CDR3 loop: CASSQDSTGEDTQYF. For the CDR3, the DNA is TGCGCCAGCAGCCAAGATTCCACAGGGGAAGATACGCAGTATTTT.

This clone was recorded only once. The chain carries TRBV9 and TRBJ2-5, with 9 bases identical to TRBD2. V was pared by 3 bases and J by 1 base, with 1 base of the junction left unmatched. The CDR3 runs 14 residues. The V gene's germline CDR1 is SGDLS and CDR2 YYNGEE. The CDR3 loop reads CASSGTSAQETQYF. In nucleotides, the CDR3 is TGTGCCAGCAGCGGGACTAGCGCCCAAGAGACCCAGTACTTC.

This chain joins TRBV7-2 and TRBJ2-3, with TRBD1 matching 7 bases. Per germline, CDR1 SGHTA and CDR2 FQGNSA. The CDR3 totals 15 residues. V was pared by 4 bases and J by 5 bases, with 9 bases of the junction left unmatched. CDR3 sequence: CASSSGQPLIDTQYF. CDR3 nucleotide sequence: TGTGCCAGCAGCTCGGGACAGCCCCTAATAGATACGCAGTATTTT.

The chain couples TRBV18 to TRBJ2-2; 9 bases align to TRBD1. Losses at the gene ends were 3 bases for V and 0 bases for J; bases not matched to a gene: 5. The CDR3 extends over 17 amino acids. Per germline, CDR1 KGHSH and CDR2 LQKENI. In DNA, the CDR3 is TGTGCCAGCTCACCGCCCGGGACAGGGACGAACACCGGGGAGCTGTTTTTT. It translates to CASSPPGTGTNTGELFF.

The chain couples TRBV4-1 to TRBJ2-2; 8 nucleotides agree with TRBD1. CDR1 and CDR2 from the germline V gene are MGHRA and YSYEKL. J was trimmed by 4 bases and V by 6 bases; bases with no gene match: 4. This CDR3 comprises 14 residues. CDR3 bases: TGCGCCAGCAGACCGGGGACAGGCACCGGGGAGCTGTTTTTT. It is translated as CASRPGTGTGELFF.

This chain joins TRBV7-2 and TRBJ1-5; TRBD1 matches 10 bases. Losses at the gene ends were 8 bases for V and 4 bases for J; bases not matched to a gene: 2. The V gene's germline CDR1 is SGHTA and CDR2 FQGNSA. The CDR3 has 13 amino acids. CDR3 region: CASAGQGNQPQHF. The DNA for the CDR3 is TGTGCCAGCGCGGGACAGGGGAATCAGCCCCAGCATTTT.

This chain uses TRBV6-1 with TRBJ1-3, with D unresolved. V lost 1 base and J 0 bases, leaving 7 bases between the germline ends. Germline V lookup: CDR1 MNHNS, CDR2 SASEGT. The CDR3 extends over 15 amino acids. This CDR3 is CASSEEPSSGNTIYF. The CDR3 DNA reads as TGTGCCAGCAGTGAAGAGCCGTCCTCTGGAAACACCATATATTTT.

The chain recombines TRBV19 with TRBJ2-1, with 8 nucleotides matching TRBD2. Germline CDR1 and CDR2: LNHDA and SQIVND (reference sequence). The CDR3 length is 18 residues. Trimming took 5 bases from V and 2 from J; bases not matched to a gene: 14. The CDR3 DNA sequence: TGTGCCAGTAGTTGGGGTCTAGCGGGCGTTTTGACCTACAATGAGCAGTTCTTC. This sequence encodes CASSWGLAGVLTYNEQFF. The full variable domain, its missing parts supplied by reference TRBV19 and TRBJ2-1, is DGGITQSPKYLFRKEGQNVTLSCEQNLNHDAMYWYRQDPGQGLRLIYYSQIVNDFQKGDIAEGYSVSREKKESFPLTVTSAQKNPTAFYLCASSWGLAGVLTYNEQFFGPGTRLTVL.